The clone carrying this TCR beta chain was detected a few times. CDR3 length equals 13 residues. Germline CDR1 and CDR2: SGHKS and YYEKEE (reference sequence). Between the trimmed V and J ends, which lost 4 bases and 4 bases, there was a span of 11 bases. The data are from a study of liver allograft versus peripheral blood T cells. The wider study: Blood and transplanted-liver T cell receptor repertoires from recipients were compared.

In TCRdb, the reads were re-called with MiXCR into one record per CDR3 protein. Of roughly 10,000 distinct CDR3 sequences listed, around 18% are singletons. This chain joins TRBV5-5 and TRBJ2-5; D possibly matches TRBD1 or TRBD2 (5 bases each). The clonotype originates from a human patient who had a liver transplant. Some T cells may trace back to the graft donor. CDR3 protein: CASSRDGTETQYF. DNA of the CDR3: TGTGCCAGCAGCCGGGACGGGACAGAGACCCAGTACTTC.